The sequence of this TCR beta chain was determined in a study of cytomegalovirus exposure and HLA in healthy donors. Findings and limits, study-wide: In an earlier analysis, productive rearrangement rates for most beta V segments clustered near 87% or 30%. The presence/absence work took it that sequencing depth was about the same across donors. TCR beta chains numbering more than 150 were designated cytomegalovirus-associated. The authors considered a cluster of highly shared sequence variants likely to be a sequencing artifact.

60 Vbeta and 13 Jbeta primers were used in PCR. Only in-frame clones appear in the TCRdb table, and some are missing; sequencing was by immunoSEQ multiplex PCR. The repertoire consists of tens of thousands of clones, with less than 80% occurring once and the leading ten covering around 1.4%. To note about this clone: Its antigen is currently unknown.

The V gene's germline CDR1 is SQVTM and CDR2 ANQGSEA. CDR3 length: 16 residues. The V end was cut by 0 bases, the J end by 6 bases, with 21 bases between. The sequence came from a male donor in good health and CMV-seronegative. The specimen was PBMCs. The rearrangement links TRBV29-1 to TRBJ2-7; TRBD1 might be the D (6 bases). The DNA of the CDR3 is TGCAGCGTTGAAGATCGGTCTCGCAGGGACACGGGCGAGCAGTACTTC. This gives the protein CSVEDRSRRDTGEQYF.